This T cell receptor beta chain appears in the sequencing data of a study of PD-1 blockade in classical Hodgkin lymphoma. The study's findings and limits: Repertoires differed for reasons still undefined, possibly disease activity or prior therapy. In newly diagnosed patients, baseline TCR diversity was reportedly below that of healthy donors.

This clone appeared a single time. Its target is not known. V was trimmed by 4 bases and J by 0 bases, leaving 13 bases between them. Germline CDR1 is MNHEY and CDR2 is SVGAGI. This CDR3 region has 16 residues. Indicated time point: cycle 4 day 1 (C4D1), after more than 5 weeks of nivolumab. Every single patient, without exception, relapsed after autologous stem cell transplantation, and brentuximab vedotin exposure varied. Best responses included complete response and partial response; otherwise, the best response was progressive disease. Profiled with immunoSEQ multiplex PCR; TCRdb holds only in-frame clones, not every one. The repertoire holds 19,000 or so clones, with around 83% as singletons.

Sequencing was performed on peripheral blood mononuclear cells (PBMCs), taken before the fourth cycle of nivolumab. V gene TRBV6-5 combines with J gene TRBJ2-4, with a tentative D call TRBD1 (6 bases). The receptor was isolated from a human donor with classical Hodgkin lymphoma. The CDR3 spells CASSSTGFIAKNIQYF. The CDR3 DNA reads TGTGCCAGCAGTTCGACAGGCTTTATAGCCAAAAACATTCAGTACTTC.